These 23 T cell receptor beta chains came from one sample sequenced in a study of blood T cell repertoires in COVID-19. The protocol was immunoSEQ multiplex PCR, while the TCRdb copy is restricted to in-frame clones and leaves out a portion. Of roughly 170,000 clones detected, roughly 80% appear once; the ten largest clones hold roughly 6.3%. The material sequenced was peripheral blood. These receptors all come from a human donor in a cohort sampled during active COVID-19.

The chain joins TRBV5-5 to TRBJ1-2; TRBD1 is a possible D gene (6 bases). V lost 4 bases to trimming and J lost 5 bases, with 18 bases between them. Germline V gene sequence: CDR1 SGHKS, CDR2 YYEKEE (reference sequence). This CDR3 has 15 residues. The CDR3 region is CASSPGQLFHYGYTF. The CDR3, as DNA: TGTGCCAGCAGCCCGGGACAATTGTTTCATTATGGCTACACCTTC.

V and J are TRBV10-2 and TRBJ2-3; tentative D call: TRBD1 (6 bases). Germline V gives CDR1 WSHSY, CDR2 SAAADI. CDR3 length: 15 residues. V was trimmed by 1 base and J by 2 bases, leaving 10 bases between them. The CDR3 sequence is CASSEWQGHTDTQYF. The CDR3 region has the DNA TGCGCCAGCAGTGAGTGGCAGGGGCACACAGATACGCAGTATTTT.

The V gene is TRBV5-4, the J gene TRBJ1-1; D gene ambiguous. Germline V gene lookup returns CDR1 SGHNT and CDR2 YYREEE (reference sequence). CDR3 length equals 13 residues. Trimming pared 5 bases from V and 3 bases from J, leaving 11 bases between. CDR3 DNA: TGTGCCAGCAGGTACAAAGCGGACACTGAAGCTTTCTTT. This gives the protein CASRYKADTEAFF.

The rearrangement uses TRBV7-8 and TRBJ1-5; 7 nucleotides line up with TRBD1. In germline, CDR1 is SGHVS, CDR2 FQNEAQ. V lost 4 bases and J lost 1; bases outside the gene matches: 10. The CDR3 extends over 17 amino acids. The CDR3 region has the DNA TGTGCCAGCAGCTCCCTCCGGACAGGACTGAGCAATCAGCCCCAGCATTTT. Its protein product is CASSSLRTGLSNQPQHF.

Concerning this clone itself: A much larger clone differs by one base, so this may be a read error. V usage is TRBV6-5 and J usage is TRBJ1-1; D unclear. Deletions cut 6 bases from V and 2 bases from J, with 4 bases between. This CDR3 spans 11 amino acids. The germline V gene has CDR1 MNHEY and CDR2 SVGAGI. CDR3 nucleotide sequence: TGTGCCAGCAGGACAAACACTGAAGCTTTCTTT. It is translated as CASRTNTEAFF.

V is TRBV7-9 and J is TRBJ2-3; 9 nucleotides line up with TRBD2. Germline lookup yields CDR1 SEHNR and CDR2 FQNEAQ (reference sequence). With V trimmed by 1 base and J by 1 base, 6 bases remained unmatched. CDR3 length: 17 amino acids. For the CDR3, the DNA is TGTGCCAGCAGCTTAGTCGGCGGGGGGGAAGGCACAGATACGCAGTATTTT. This gives the protein CASSLVGGGEGTDTQYF.

The chain is built from TRBV11-2 and TRBJ2-1, with a weak D call TRBD1 (6 bases). Trimming stripped 5 bases from V and 5 bases from J, with 10 bases between. The CDR3 extends over 13 amino acids. Germline CDR1 SGHAT, CDR2 FQNNGV. In nucleotides, the CDR3 is TGTGCCAGCAGCCAGGGGACACACAATGAGCAGTTCTTC. This gives the protein CASSQGTHNEQFF.

This clone has just one count. This chain uses TRBV7-3 with TRBJ2-7, with 11 bases matching TRBD1. This CDR3 comprises 17 residues. Per germline, CDR1 SGHTA and CDR2 FQGTGA. Unmatched junction bases numbered 12, after V lost 2 bases and J lost 6 bases. The CDR3 reads CASSLPGQGAIRFEQYF. CDR3 DNA sequence: TGTGCCAGCAGCTTACCCGGACAGGGGGCGATTAGGTTCGAGCAGTACTTC.

This clone occurred a few times. This chain links TRBV29-1 with TRBJ2-3, with 8 bases identical to TRBD2. CDR1 is SQVTM and CDR2 is ANQGSEA in the germline V gene. This CDR3 has 14 residues. V was clipped by 2 bases and J by 7 bases; unmatched bases: 8. CDR3 sequence (DNA): TGCAGCGTTGAATGGAAGGGCGGGGGGTATACGCAGTATTTT. It specifies CSVEWKGGGYTQYF.

CDR3 in amino acids: CASSEGPATYEQYF. Here the CDR3 DNA reads TGTGCCAGCAGTGAGGGGCCAGCAACCTACGAGCAGTACTTC. The chain couples TRBV2 to TRBJ2-7; D may be TRBD1 (5 bases). Looked up from germline, CDR1 is SNHLY and CDR2 is FYNNEI. This CDR3 has 14 residues. V lost 3 bases to trimming and J lost 2 bases, with 11 bases between them.

The genes are TRBV5-4 and TRBJ2-7; D perhaps matches TRBD1 (5 bases). This CDR3 comprises 15 residues. Per germline, CDR1 SGHNT and CDR2 YYREEE (reference sequence). The V gene lost 4 bases and the J gene lost 2 bases, with 16 bases spanning the gap. Written as DNA, the CDR3 is TGTGCCAGCAGCGGCCAGGGCTTGCCAACCTACGAGCAGTACTTC. Translation: CASSGQGLPTYEQYF.

In nucleotides, the CDR3 is TGTGCCAGCAACCCTCTTGGGGGGGAGGGTGAGCAGTTCTTC. It is translated as CASNPLGGEGEQFF. The chain couples TRBV3-1 (or the pseudogene TRBV3-2) to TRBJ2-1, with 7 positions matching TRBD2. This CDR3 spans 14 amino acids. Trimming removed 7 bases from V and 9 bases from J; junction bases left unmatched: 12. CDR1 and CDR2 from the germline V gene are LGHDT and YNNKEL (reference sequence).

The V and J genes are TRBV19 and TRBJ1-2; 12 nucleotides line up with TRBD1. V lost 4 bases to trimming and J lost 0 bases; unmatched junction nucleotides: 3. Germline CDR1 is LNHDA and CDR2 is SQIVND (reference sequence). This CDR3 contains 16 residues. Here the CDR3 DNA reads TGTGCCAGTAGTACGGGGACAGGGGGCCCTAACTATGGCTACACCTTC. Translation gives CASSTGTGGPNYGYTF.

The CDR3, as DNA: TGCAGCGTTGGAAGGGGGTTCGAAGCCTACGAGCAGTACTTC. This codes for CSVGRGFEAYEQYF. The chain employs TRBV29-1 and TRBJ2-7, with a tentative D call TRBD1 (6 bases). Trimming shortened V by 4 bases and J by 2 bases, and 15 bases separated the two germline ends. This CDR3 has 14 amino acids. From germline, CDR1 is SQVTM and CDR2 ANQGSEA.

The rearrangement joins TRBV19 to TRBJ1-2; 10 bases line up with TRBD1. The CDR3 length is 18 residues. CDR1 and CDR2 from the germline V gene are LNHDA and SQIVND (reference sequence). Trimming at V came to 8 bases and at J to 3 bases, leaving 18 bases not matched to a gene. The CDR3 spells CASSPSPGQGLMDYGYTF. CDR3 sequence (DNA): TGTGCCAGTTCGCCTTCGCCGGGACAGGGGTTGATGGACTATGGCTACACCTTC.

The gene calls are TRBV9 and TRBJ2-5, with D possibly TRBD2 on 5 matching bases. Trimming took off 3 bases at V and 1 base at J, with 16 bases between the two ends. The CDR3 length is 16 residues. Germline V lookup: CDR1 SGDLS, CDR2 YYNGEE. The CDR3 sequence: CASSGEGLGLQETQYF. The CDR3, as DNA: TGTGCCAGCAGCGGAGAGGGCTTAGGACTCCAAGAGACCCAGTACTTC.

By its share, this clone is medium-sized. This rearrangement joins TRBV4-1 to TRBJ2-1; D not certain. Germline loops: CDR1 MGHRA, CDR2 YSYEKL. V lost 0 bases to trimming and J lost 3 bases, with 9 bases between them. This CDR3 spans 15 amino acids. CDR3 sequence reads: CASSQEGNFYNEQFF. The DNA of the CDR3 is TGCGCCAGCAGCCAAGAGGGCAACTTCTACAATGAGCAGTTCTTC.

This clone was seen a handful of times. The V and J genes are TRBV2 and TRBJ1-5; D ambiguous. Germline V lookup: CDR1 SNHLY, CDR2 FYNNEI. The V end was cut by 2 bases, the J end by 0 bases, with 17 bases between. The length of the CDR3 is 18 residues. CDR3 DNA: TGTGCCAGCAGTGAAAGTGGGCCGATTATTTATAGCAATCAGCCCCAGCATTTT. Protein: CASSESGPIIYSNQPQHF.

This sequence joins TRBV10-2 and TRBJ2-2, with D uncertain. The V and J ends lost 8 bases and 2 bases respectively, with 9 bases between them. CDR3 length equals 13 residues. The germline V gene has CDR1 WSHSY and CDR2 SAAADI. The CDR3: CASASQNTGELFF. The CDR3 bases are TGCGCCAGCGCTTCACAAAACACCGGGGAGCTGTTTTTT.

V is TRBV7-8 and J is TRBJ1-5, with TRBD1 matching over 8 bases. Germline CDR1 and CDR2: SGHVS and FQNEAQ. The CDR3 runs 17 residues. Losses at the gene ends were 5 bases for V and 0 bases for J; bases not matched to a gene: 9. Written as DNA, the CDR3 is TGTGCCAGCAGCATAGGGACAGGTCGTGATAGCAATCAGCCCCAGCATTTT. It translates to CASSIGTGRDSNQPQHF. Complete variable domain (other parts from reference TRBV7-8 and TRBJ1-5): GAGVSQSPRYKVAKRGQDVALRCDPISGHVSLFWYQQALGQGPEFLTYFQNEAQLDKSGLPSDRFFAERPEGSVSTLKIQRTQQEDSAVYLCASSIGTGRDSNQPQHFGDGTRLSIL.

The chain links TRBV5-1 to TRBJ1-6; TRBD1 matches at 11 bases. With 4 bases clipped from V and 6 bases from J, the junction kept 6 bases outside the gene matches. This CDR3 has 16 residues. Germline CDR1 and CDR2: SGHRS and YFSETQ. The CDR3 region has the DNA TGCGCCAGCAGCCCAGGGACAGGGGGGCGTAATTCACCCCTCCACTTT. Its protein is CASSPGTGGRNSPLHF.

The V call is TRBV7-9, the J call TRBJ1-5, with D uncertain. This CDR3 spans 12 amino acids. The germline gives CDR1 SEHNR, CDR2 FQNEAQ (reference sequence). Trimming shortened V by 3 bases and J by 7 bases, and 7 bases separated the two germline ends. Written as DNA, the CDR3 is TGTGCCAGCAGCTTTGATGGCCAGCCCCAGCATTTT. Its translation: CASSFDGQPQHF.

This clone was counted once. V is TRBV5-1 and J is TRBJ2-3; 8 bases align to TRBD2. V gave up 5 bases and J gave up 2 bases; unmatched junction bases: 7. CDR3 length equals 15 residues. CDR1 is SGHRS and CDR2 is YFSETQ in the germline V gene. CDR3 coding DNA: TGCGCCAGCAGGGATGCGGGGGGACCCACAGATACGCAGTATTTT. It encodes CASRDAGGPTDTQYF.